This T cell receptor beta chain was recorded in a study of T cells in Graves' hyperthyroidism and ophthalmopathy. Study at large: The authors collected peripheral blood at initial diagnosis, before any treatment. Study observations and caveats: Ophthalmopathy, which appeared later, was predicted by the model a median about 6 months before onset. Most thyroid clonotypes expanded above 0.001 appeared in blood too.

The CDR3 is 16 residues long. Germline CDR1 PRHDT, CDR2 FYEKMQ (reference sequence). V gave up 0 bases and J gave up 2 bases, with 12 bases separating them. Turning to this clonotype: The antigen is undetermined.

Template material for amplifying TCR beta CDR3 regions consisted of RNA transcripts. A first-round RT-PCR of the TCR CDR3 used the HTBI primer set. TCRdb re-derived calls from the multiplex PCR reads in MiXCR, one entry per CDR3 protein. The sample carries about 600,000 distinct CDR3 sequences, approximately 15% recorded once. Sequences were obtained from blood. The gene calls are TRBV13 and TRBJ2-3; D gene unclear. The sequence was obtained from a woman aged 40 to 50 with Graves' ophthalmopathy. The CDR3 nucleotides read TGTGCCAGCAGCTTAGGCCTTAGCCACCCCACAGATACGCAGTATTTT. It specifies CASSLGLSHPTDTQYF.